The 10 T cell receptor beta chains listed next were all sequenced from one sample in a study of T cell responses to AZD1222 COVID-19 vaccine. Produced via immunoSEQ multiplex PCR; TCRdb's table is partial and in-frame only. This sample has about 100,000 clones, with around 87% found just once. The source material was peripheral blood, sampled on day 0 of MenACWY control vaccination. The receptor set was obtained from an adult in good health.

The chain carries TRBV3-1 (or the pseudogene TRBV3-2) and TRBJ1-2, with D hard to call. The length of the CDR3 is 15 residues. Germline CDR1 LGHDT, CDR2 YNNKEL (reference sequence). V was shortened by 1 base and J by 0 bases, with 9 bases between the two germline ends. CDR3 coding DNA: TGTGCCAGCAGCCAAGTCCGGGGAGCTAACTATGGCTACACCTTC. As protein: CASSQVRGANYGYTF.

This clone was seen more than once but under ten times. As DNA, the CDR3 is TGTGCCAGCAGCCAAGTGTCAGGCGGGAGACCCTACGAGCAGTACTTC. As protein: CASSQVSGGRPYEQYF. The rearrangement joins TRBV3-1 (or the pseudogene TRBV3-2) to TRBJ2-7, with 7 bases aligning to TRBD2. Germline CDR1 reads LGHDT; CDR2 reads YNNKEL (reference sequence). The CDR3 has 16 amino acids. The V gene end was trimmed by 1 base and the J gene end by 2 bases; junction bases not matched to a gene: 8.

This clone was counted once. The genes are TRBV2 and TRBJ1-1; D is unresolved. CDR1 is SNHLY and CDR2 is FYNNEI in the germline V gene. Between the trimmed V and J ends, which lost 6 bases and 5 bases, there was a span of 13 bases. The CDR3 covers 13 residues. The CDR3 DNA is TGTGCCAGCAGCCAAGTAGACGAGACTGAAGCTTTCTTT. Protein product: CASSQVDETEAFF.

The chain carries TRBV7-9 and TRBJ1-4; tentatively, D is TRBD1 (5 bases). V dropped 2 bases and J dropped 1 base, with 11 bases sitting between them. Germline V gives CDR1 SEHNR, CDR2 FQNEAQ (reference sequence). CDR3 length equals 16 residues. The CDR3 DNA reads TGTGCCAGCAGCTTAAACCTCCAGGGAACTAATGAAAAACTGTTTTTT. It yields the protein CASSLNLQGTNEKLFF.

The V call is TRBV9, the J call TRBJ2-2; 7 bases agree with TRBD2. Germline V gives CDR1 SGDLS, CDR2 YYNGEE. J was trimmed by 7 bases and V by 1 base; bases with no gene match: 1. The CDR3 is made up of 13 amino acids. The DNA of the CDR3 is TGTGCCAGCAGCGTACGGGGGGTCGGGGAGCTGTTTTTT. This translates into CASSVRGVGELFF.

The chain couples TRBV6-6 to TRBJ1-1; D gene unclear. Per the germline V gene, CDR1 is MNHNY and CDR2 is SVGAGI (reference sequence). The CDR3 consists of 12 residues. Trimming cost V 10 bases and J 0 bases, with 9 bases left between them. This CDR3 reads CATRLLNTEAFF. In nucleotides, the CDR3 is TGTGCCACCCGACTATTGAACACTGAAGCTTTCTTT.

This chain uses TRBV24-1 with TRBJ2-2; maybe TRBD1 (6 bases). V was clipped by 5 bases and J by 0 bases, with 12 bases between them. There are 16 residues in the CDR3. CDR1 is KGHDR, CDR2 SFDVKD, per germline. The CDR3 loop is CATSVAGTTNTGELFF. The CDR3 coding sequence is TGTGCCACCAGTGTCGCCGGGACAACGAACACCGGGGAGCTGTTTTTT.

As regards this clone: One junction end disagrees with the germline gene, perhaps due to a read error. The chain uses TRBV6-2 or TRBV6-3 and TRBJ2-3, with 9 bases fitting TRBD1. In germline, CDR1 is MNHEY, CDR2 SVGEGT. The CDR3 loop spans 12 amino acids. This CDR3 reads CASSSRSGQGNF. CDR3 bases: TGTGCCAGCAGTTCTCGGTCGGGACAGGGCAATTTT.

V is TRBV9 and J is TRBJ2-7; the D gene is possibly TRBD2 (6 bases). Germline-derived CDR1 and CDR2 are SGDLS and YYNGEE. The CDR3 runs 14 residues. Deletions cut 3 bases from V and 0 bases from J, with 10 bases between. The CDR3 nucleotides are TGTGCCAGCAGCGACGGAGGGGTCTCCTACGAGCAGTACTTC. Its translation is CASSDGGVSYEQYF.

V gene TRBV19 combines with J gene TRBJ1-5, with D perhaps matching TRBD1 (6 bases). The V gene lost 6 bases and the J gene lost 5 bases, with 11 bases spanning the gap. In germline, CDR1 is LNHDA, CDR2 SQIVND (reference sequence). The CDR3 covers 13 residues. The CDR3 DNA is TGTGCCAGTAGGATAAGGGGGGATCAGCCCCAGCATTTT. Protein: CASRIRGDQPQHF.